These T cell receptor beta chains were read from a single sample in a study of memory CD4+ T cells and cytomegalovirus serostatus. Only in-frame clones appear in the TCRdb table, and some are missing; sequencing was by immunoSEQ multiplex PCR. The profile shows more than 40,000 clones, around 80% of them singletons. Sample: memory CD4+ T cells from blood. Receptors were obtained from an adult in good health and CMV-seronegative. The CDR3 runs from the conserved cysteine through the conserved F or W. Each record gives: V gene, J gene, clone size, D gene, CDR3 protein. D genes are given only for firm matches. The listing skips clone size in some rows; elsewhere it reads once, few, many or a size class.

>TRBV30|TRBJ1-4|few|.
CAWSWGAANEKLFF
>TRBV7-8|TRBJ2-5|few|TRBD2
CASSVDGTSRETQYF
>TRBV9|TRBJ2-3|.|TRBD2
CASSVGLADSTDTQYF
>TRBV7-2|TRBJ1-5|.|.
CASSPTVSNQPQHF
>TRBV27|TRBJ1-1|once|.
CASSADRLGGAFF
>TRBV10-3|TRBJ2-5|once|.
CAISPDGRETQYF
>TRBV7-9|TRBJ2-7|.|.
CASSSRAGAAEQYF
>TRBV10-3|TRBJ2-3|few|.
CAIGSRDTQYF
>TRBV28|TRBJ1-2|once|.
CASRTLGQGRDGYTF
>TRBV6-1|TRBJ1-2|.|.
CASSHRDSGYTF
>TRBV6-5|TRBJ2-7|once|.
CASRGTDYEQYF
>TRBV7-9|TRBJ2-1|.|.
CASSLTLDGNEQFF
>TRBV7-9|TRBJ2-5|.|TRBD2
CASSSGGFQETQYF
>TRBV7-2|TRBJ1-4|.|.
CASSRWGEKLFF
>TRBV18|TRBJ2-1|.|TRBD1
CASSPGTGTYNEQFF
>TRBV5-4|TRBJ2-1|once|.
CASSLVQDNEQFF
>TRBV2|TRBJ1-5|.|.
CASKGGSGGNQPQHF
>TRBV28|TRBJ1-4|.|TRBD1
CASSYGTARLLQKLFF
>TRBV11-1|TRBJ2-3|.|.
CASRLGGKAQYF
>TRBV5-6|TRBJ1-3|.|TRBD1
CASSLYRGPIYF
>TRBV4-3|TRBJ2-7|few|TRBD2
CASSQGLNVQLAGAYEQYF
>TRBV30|TRBJ1-1|few|TRBD1
CAWQQDRGTEAFF
>TRBV6-1|TRBJ1-3|few|.
CASSGLRDSGNTIYF
>TRBV4-3|TRBJ2-3|.|.
CASSQDSHKKDTQYF
>TRBV4-3|TRBJ1-2|few|TRBD1
CASSLESGTGGGYTF
>TRBV7-6|TRBJ2-5|.|TRBD2
CASSLYGRADETQYF
>TRBV10-3|TRBJ1-1|.|TRBD1
CAITGNRGDTEAFF
>TRBV5-6|TRBJ1-2|.|.
CASSLWTNYGYTF
>TRBV6-5|TRBJ1-1|once|.
CASSADLGTEAFF
>TRBV7-9|TRBJ2-3|.|.
CASTHRVGGGSDTQYF